Presented here are 25 T cell receptor beta chains from one specimen sequenced in a study of cytomegalovirus exposure and HLA in healthy donors. Data came from immunoSEQ multiplex PCR; TCRdb stores just in-frame clones and leaves some out. The sample lists 66,000 or so clones; nearly 98% were seen once. Specimen: PBMCs. Source of these receptors: a woman between 18 and 30 years old in good health and CMV-seropositive.

This clone was counted a single time. The gene calls are TRBV5-1 and TRBJ2-7; TRBD2 matches 11 bases. This CDR3 has 15 residues. Germline V gives CDR1 SGHRS, CDR2 YFSETQ. V lost 4 bases to trimming and J lost 2 bases; unmatched junction nucleotides: 5. For the CDR3, the DNA is TGCGCCAGCAGCGCCGGGACTAGCGGTCCCTACGAGCAGTACTTC. This codes for CASSAGTSGPYEQYF. The full variable domain, completed using reference TRBV5-1 and TRBJ2-7, is KAGVTQTPRYLIKTRGQQVTLSCSPISGHRSVSWYQQTPGQGLQFLFEYFSETQRNKGNFPGRFSGRQFSNSRSEMNVSTLELGDSALYLCASSAGTSGPYEQYFGPGTRLTVT.

Only one count was recorded for this clone. The gene calls are TRBV4-1 and TRBJ2-3; no reliable D call. Germline V CDR1 and CDR2: MGHRA, YSYEKL. V lost 3 bases to trimming and J lost 5 bases, with 6 bases between them. The CDR3 is 12 amino acids. CDR3 bases: TGCGCCAGCAGCCATCCACAAGATACGCAGTATTTT. It specifies CASSHPQDTQYF.

This clone was counted a single time. The chain joins TRBV28 to TRBJ2-7, with D perhaps matching TRBD1 (5 bases). Germline CDR1 MDHEN, CDR2 SYDVKM. The CDR3 is made up of 13 amino acids. V dropped 2 bases and J dropped 1 base, with 6 bases sitting between them. CDR3 sequence: CASSLQGSYEQYF. In DNA form, the CDR3 reads TGTGCCAGCAGTTTACAGGGTTCCTACGAGCAGTACTTC.

The chain recombines TRBV28 with TRBJ2-7, with TRBD2 as a possible D gene (6 bases). Germline-derived CDR1 and CDR2 are MDHEN and SYDVKM. V gave up 3 bases and J gave up 0 bases, with 12 bases separating them. The CDR3 consists of 15 residues. The CDR3 nucleotides read TGTGCCAGCAGTTTTTCTCAGGGAGGCTCCTACGAGCAGTACTTC. Amino acids: CASSFSQGGSYEQYF.

The table lists this clone with a count of one. This chain connects TRBV28 to TRBJ2-1, with TRBD2 matching over 8 bases. V shed 11 bases, J shed 5 bases, and the junction held 14 bases outside the gene matches. The CDR3 sequence is 15 residues long. Germline V gene sequence: CDR1 MDHEN, CDR2 SYDVKM. The CDR3 DNA reads TGTGCCGCACAATATAGAAAGACTAGCGACAATGAGCAGTTCTTC. The encoded protein is CAAQYRKTSDNEQFF. Based on the CDR3 plus reference TRBV28 and TRBJ2-1, the full variable domain is DVKVTQSSRYLVKRTGEKVFLECVQDMDHENMFWYRQDPGLGLRLIYFSYDVKMKEKGDIPEGYSVSREKKERFSLILESASTNQTSMYLCAAQYRKTSDNEQFFGPGTRLTVL.

The DNA for the CDR3 is TGTGCCAGCAGTCAACAGGGGAAACAAGAGACCCAGTACTTC. Amino acid sequence: CASSQQGKQETQYF. V and J are TRBV28 and TRBJ2-5, with 7 bases matching TRBD1. V trimming: 5 bases; J trimming: 2 bases; junction bases outside the gene matches: 5. This CDR3 has 14 amino acids. Germline lookup yields CDR1 MDHEN and CDR2 SYDVKM.

The rearrangement joins TRBV19 to TRBJ2-1; a possible D gene is TRBD2 (5 bases). V was pared by 4 bases and J by 8 bases, with 15 bases between. This CDR3 comprises 14 residues. The V gene's germline CDR1 is LNHDA and CDR2 SQIVND (reference sequence). CDR3 in amino acids: CASSTLAEVYEQFF. CDR3 sequence (DNA): TGTGCCAGTAGTACCCTAGCAGAGGTCTATGAGCAGTTCTTC.

The chain carries TRBV11-2 and TRBJ2-3; the match to TRBD2 covers 9 bases. The V gene end was trimmed by 4 bases and the J gene end by 2 bases; junction bases not matched to a gene: 10. The length of the CDR3 is 17 residues. The V gene's germline CDR1 is SGHAT and CDR2 FQNNGV. In DNA, the CDR3 is TGTGCCAGCAGCTGGGAGGGTAGCGGGAGTATCACAGATACGCAGTATTTT. Encoded protein: CASSWEGSGSITDTQYF.

The J gene is TRBJ2-7, the V gene TRBV6-5, with D unresolved. The CDR3 contains 14 residues. Deletions cut 5 bases from V and 3 bases from J, with 14 bases between. Germline V gene sequence: CDR1 MNHEY, CDR2 SVGAGI. The CDR3 DNA sequence: TGTGCCAGCAGTCGCGACATGAAATACTACGAGCAGTACTTC. Encoded protein: CASSRDMKYYEQYF.

V and J are TRBV19 and TRBJ2-1; 8 bases align to TRBD2. V shed 6 bases, J shed 1 base, and the junction held 5 bases outside the gene matches. Germline loops: CDR1 LNHDA, CDR2 SQIVND (reference sequence). The CDR3 loop spans 15 amino acids. The chain's CDR3 is CASSLASGSYNEQFF. The CDR3 coding sequence is TGTGCCAGTAGCCTCGCTAGCGGGTCCTACAATGAGCAGTTCTTC.

Points on this clone: Other DNA sequences of this sample code for an identical CDR3. This chain links TRBV15 with TRBJ1-2, with 10 bases that match TRBD1. Germline V gene data show CDR1 as LNHNV and CDR2 as YYDKDF (reference sequence). The CDR3 runs to 13 residues. V lost 5 bases and J lost 5; bases outside the gene matches: 2. As DNA, the CDR3 is TGTGCCACCAGCCGGGACAGGGGTTATGGCTACACCTTC. Translation gives CATSRDRGYGYTF. The variable domain in full, completed from reference TRBV15 and TRBJ1-2, reads DAMVIQNPRYQVTQFGKPVTLSCSQTLNHNVMYWYQQKSSQAPKLLFHYYDKDFNNEADTPDNFQSRRPNTSFCFLDIRSPGLGDTAMYLCATSRDRGYGYTFGSGTRLTVV.

This chain connects TRBV10-3 to TRBJ1-2; TRBD1 aligns across 7 bases. CDR3 length equals 14 residues. Germline lookup yields CDR1 ENHRY and CDR2 SYGVKD. Trimming removed 0 bases from V and 4 bases from J; junction bases left unmatched: 2. CDR3: CAISESQGGYGYTF. Here the CDR3 DNA reads TGTGCCATCAGTGAGTCCCAGGGGGGCTATGGCTACACCTTC.

This clone appeared a single time. The V and J genes are TRBV18 and TRBJ2-3; D is ambiguous. CDR3 length: 13 amino acids. Germline lookup yields CDR1 KGHSH and CDR2 LQKENI. Deletions cut 0 bases from V and 2 bases from J, with 3 bases between. CDR3 region: CASSPPATDTQYF. The CDR3 DNA reads TGTGCCAGCTCACCACCGGCCACAGATACGCAGTATTTT. The complete variable domain, with remaining parts taken from reference TRBV18 and TRBJ2-3, reads NAGVMQNPRHLVRRRGQEARLRCSPMKGHSHVYWYRQLPEEGLKFMVYLQKENIIDESGMPKERFSAEFPKEGPSILRIQQVVRGDSAAYFCASSPPATDTQYFGPGTRLTVL.

The rearrangement joins TRBV11-1 to TRBJ2-7; maybe TRBD2 (6 bases). Per the germline V gene, CDR1 is SGHAT and CDR2 is FQDESV (reference sequence). V was shortened by 4 bases and J by 3 bases, with 13 bases between the two germline ends. The CDR3 is 14 amino acids. The CDR3 loop is CASSSLAEGYEQYF. The DNA for the CDR3 is TGTGCCAGCAGCTCCTTAGCGGAGGGCTACGAGCAGTACTTC.

The chain carries TRBV5-1 and TRBJ1-4; D not resolved. This CDR3 is built from 17 residues. V was trimmed by 2 bases and J by 4 bases, leaving 18 bases between them. Germline values: CDR1 SGHRS, CDR2 YFSETQ. The CDR3 DNA sequence: TGCGCCAGCAGCTTATACCGGGGATGGACCGATAATGAAAAACTGTTTTTT. Protein: CASSLYRGWTDNEKLFF.

The J gene is TRBJ1-2, the V gene TRBV28, with 7 bases lining up with TRBD1. Germline V lookup: CDR1 MDHEN, CDR2 SYDVKM. The J segment lost 4 bases and the V segment lost 4 bases, leaving 15 bases of the junction unmatched. The length of the CDR3 is 17 residues. The DNA of the CDR3 is TGTGCCAGCAGTTCATACACCATCGGACAGGTTGGCTATGGCTACACCTTC. This codes for CASSSYTIGQVGYGYTF.

The chain uses TRBV11-3 and TRBJ2-1; TRBD2 matches at 11 bases. Trimming removed 5 bases from V and 5 bases from J; junction bases left unmatched: 5. Per the germline V gene, CDR1 is SGHNT and CDR2 is YENEEA. There are 15 residues in the CDR3. The DNA for the CDR3 is TGTGCCAGCAGCGCCACTAGCGGGAGAAACAATGAGCAGTTCTTC. Its protein is CASSATSGRNNEQFF. The whole variable domain, remainder taken from reference TRBV11-3 and TRBJ2-1, is EAGVVQSPRYKIIEKKQPVAFWCNPISGHNTLYWYLQNLGQGPELLIRYENEEAVDDSQLPKDRFSAERLKGVDSTLKIQPAELGDSAVYLCASSATSGRNNEQFFGPGTRLTVL.

The chain carries TRBV19 and TRBJ2-1; D remains unclear. The CDR3 length is 14 residues. CDR1 LNHDA and CDR2 SQIVND come from the germline V gene (reference sequence). The germline V and J ends were trimmed by 5 bases and 4 bases, with 12 bases remaining between them. As DNA, the CDR3 is TGTGCCAGTAGTTCCACCCCGGTTTACAATGAGCAGTTCTTC. Protein: CASSSTPVYNEQFF.

The CDR3 reads CAWSVAVGNTIYF. For the CDR3, the DNA is TGTGCCTGGAGTGTAGCCGTTGGAAACACCATATATTTT. V is TRBV30 and J is TRBJ1-3; D ambiguous. Germline V CDR1 and CDR2: GTSNPN, SVGIG (reference sequence). Between the trimmed V and J ends, which lost 0 bases and 3 bases, there was a span of 6 bases. The CDR3 is 13 residues long. The entire variable domain, with the rest obtained from reference TRBV30 and TRBJ1-3, is as follows: SQTIHQWPATLVQPVGSPLSLECTVEGTSNPNLYWYRQAAGRGLQLLFYSVGIGQISSEVPQNLSASRPQDRQFILSSKKLLLSDSGFYLCAWSVAVGNTIYFGEGSWLTVV.

This clone appeared once. The chain has TRBV19 and TRBJ1-4; 12 positions match TRBD1. With V trimmed by 9 bases and J by 8 bases, 4 bases remained unmatched. Germline V CDR1 and CDR2: LNHDA, SQIVND (reference sequence). There are 13 residues in the CDR3. The CDR3 reads CASRDRGREKLFF. The DNA of the CDR3 is TGTGCCAGCAGGGACAGGGGGCGCGAAAAACTGTTTTTT.

The rearrangement uses TRBV6-5 and TRBJ2-1, with 7 bases identical to TRBD2. J was trimmed by 7 bases and V by 2 bases; bases with no gene match: 5. The CDR3 is 14 amino acids. Germline CDR1 and CDR2: MNHEY and SVGAGI. CDR3 nucleotide sequence: TGTGCCAGCAGTTACCGGACTAGTTTAAATGAGCAGTTCTTC. Protein: CASSYRTSLNEQFF.

The chain links TRBV6-1 to TRBJ1-2; no firm D call. From germline, CDR1 is MNHNS and CDR2 SASEGT. Trimming removed 3 bases from V and 4 bases from J, with 18 bases in between. The CDR3 sequence is 16 residues long. In nucleotides, the CDR3 is TGTGCCAGCAGTGACCGAAGCGGTGGCAGTCTCTATGGCTACACCTTC. This codes for CASSDRSGGSLYGYTF.

The J gene is TRBJ2-7, the V gene TRBV27; D gene unclear. This CDR3 spans 9 amino acids. The ends were cut back, 3 bases at V and 10 bases at J, with 4 bases in the middle. CDR1 and CDR2 (germline): MNHEY, SMNVEV (reference sequence). The CDR3 DNA follows: TGTGCCAGCAGTTTCGGTCAGTACTTC. Residues: CASSFGQYF.

The chain carries TRBV6-1 and TRBJ2-3; 7 bases match TRBD1. Germline CDR1 is MNHNS and CDR2 is SASEGT. V was clipped by 1 base and J by 4 bases; unmatched bases: 5. The length of the CDR3 is 15 residues. As DNA, the CDR3 is TGTGCCAGCAGTGAAGAGGAAGGGGGCGCAGATACGCAGTATTTT. It encodes CASSEEEGGADTQYF.

This chain joins TRBV6-6 and TRBJ1-2, with TRBD1 identical over 7 bases. Trimming took 3 bases from V and 2 from J; bases not matched to a gene: 6. CDR1 is MNHNY and CDR2 is SVGAGI in the germline V gene (reference sequence). The CDR3 has 15 amino acids. CDR3 loop: CASSYTPTGNYGYTF. The CDR3 DNA sequence: TGTGCCAGCAGTTATACCCCGACAGGGAACTATGGCTACACCTTC.